Given below is one TCR beta chain in context. V shed 6 bases, J shed 3 bases, and the junction held 11 bases outside the gene matches. Germline-derived CDR1 and CDR2 are LNHDA and SQIVND (reference sequence). CDR3 length: 16 amino acids. The data belong to a study of blood T cell repertoires in COVID-19. The method was immunoSEQ multiplex PCR; TCRdb's version includes in-frame clones alone and lacks a portion of them. The sample records about 130,000 clones, around 89% being singletons. Sequenced: peripheral blood. The chain recombines TRBV19 with TRBJ1-5, with 7 bases fitting TRBD1. This receptor was taken from a middle-aged man with acute or convalescent COVID-19. CDR3 sequence reads: CASSRGGTGANQPQHF. The CDR3 nucleotides read TGTGCCAGTAGCCGGGGAGGAACAGGGGCCAATCAGCCCCAGCATTTT. Drawing the rest from reference TRBV19 and TRBJ1-5, the complete variable domain is DGGITQSPKYLFRKEGQNVTLSCEQNLNHDAMYWYRQDPGQGLRLIYYSQIVNDFQKGDIAEGYSVSREKKESFPLTVTSAQKNPTAFYLCASSRGGTGANQPQHFGDGTRLSIL.